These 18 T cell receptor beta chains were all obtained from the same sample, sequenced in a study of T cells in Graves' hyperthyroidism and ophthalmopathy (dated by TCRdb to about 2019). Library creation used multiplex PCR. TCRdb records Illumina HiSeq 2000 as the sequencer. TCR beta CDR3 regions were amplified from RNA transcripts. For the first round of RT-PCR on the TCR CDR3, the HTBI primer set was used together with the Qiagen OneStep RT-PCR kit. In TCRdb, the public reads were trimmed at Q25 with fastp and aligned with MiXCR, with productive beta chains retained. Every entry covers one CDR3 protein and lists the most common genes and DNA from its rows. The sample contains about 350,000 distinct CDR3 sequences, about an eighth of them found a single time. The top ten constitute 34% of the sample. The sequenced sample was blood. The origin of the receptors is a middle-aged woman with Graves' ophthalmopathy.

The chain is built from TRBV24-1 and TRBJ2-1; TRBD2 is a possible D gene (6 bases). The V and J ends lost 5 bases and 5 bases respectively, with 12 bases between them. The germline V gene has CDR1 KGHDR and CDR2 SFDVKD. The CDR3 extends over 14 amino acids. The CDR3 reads CATSGAGTHNEQFF. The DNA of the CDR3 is TGTGCCACCAGTGGGGCGGGAACTCACAATGAGCAGTTCTTC.

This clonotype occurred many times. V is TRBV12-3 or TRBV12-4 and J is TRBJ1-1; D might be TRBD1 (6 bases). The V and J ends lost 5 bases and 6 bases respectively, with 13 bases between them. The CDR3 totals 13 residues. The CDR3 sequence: CASSPQGFSEAFF. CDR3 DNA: TGTGCCAGCAGTCCCCAGGGGTTTTCTGAAGCTTTCTTT.

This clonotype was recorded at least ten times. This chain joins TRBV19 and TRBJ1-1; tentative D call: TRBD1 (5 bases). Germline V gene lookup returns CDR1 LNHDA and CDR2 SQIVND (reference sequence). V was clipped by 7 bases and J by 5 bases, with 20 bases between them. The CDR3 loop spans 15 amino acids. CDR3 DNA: TGTGCCAGTATAATTAGGTGGGGGGAATGGACTGAAGCTTTCTTT. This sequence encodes CASIIRWGEWTEAFF.

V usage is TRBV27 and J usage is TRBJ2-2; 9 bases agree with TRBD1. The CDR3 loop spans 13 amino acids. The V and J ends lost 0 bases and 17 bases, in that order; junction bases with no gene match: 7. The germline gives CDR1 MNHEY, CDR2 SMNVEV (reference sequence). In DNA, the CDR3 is TGTGCCAGCAGTTTATCGCCGGGACAGGGAGTCTTTTTT. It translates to CASSLSPGQGVFF.

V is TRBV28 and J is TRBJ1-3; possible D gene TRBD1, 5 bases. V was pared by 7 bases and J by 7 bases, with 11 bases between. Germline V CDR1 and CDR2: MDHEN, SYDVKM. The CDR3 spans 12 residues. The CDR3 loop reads CASNTGGNTIYF. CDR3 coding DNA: TGTGCCAGCAATACCGGGGGTAACACCATATATTTT.

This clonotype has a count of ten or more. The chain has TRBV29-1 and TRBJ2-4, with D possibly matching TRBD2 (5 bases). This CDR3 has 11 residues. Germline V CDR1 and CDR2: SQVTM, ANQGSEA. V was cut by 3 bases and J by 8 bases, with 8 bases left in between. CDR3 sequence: CSVESRDIQYF. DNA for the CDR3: TGCAGCGTTGAGTCGAGGGACATTCAGTACTTC.

In nucleotides, the CDR3 is TGTGCCAGCAATACAGGGGGTTCGAACACCGGGGAGCTGTTTTTT. Residues: CASNTGGSNTGELFF. This chain connects TRBV28 to TRBJ2-2; the match to TRBD1 covers 8 bases. In germline, CDR1 is MDHEN, CDR2 SYDVKM. V lost 7 bases to trimming and J lost 0 bases; unmatched junction nucleotides: 4. The CDR3 length is 15 residues.

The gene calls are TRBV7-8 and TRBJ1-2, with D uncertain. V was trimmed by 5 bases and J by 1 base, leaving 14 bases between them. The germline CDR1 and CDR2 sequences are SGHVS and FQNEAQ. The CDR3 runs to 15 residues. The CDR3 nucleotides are TGTGCCAGCAGCCTTCGTAATGGGGTTAACTATGGCTACACCTTC. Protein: CASSLRNGVNYGYTF.

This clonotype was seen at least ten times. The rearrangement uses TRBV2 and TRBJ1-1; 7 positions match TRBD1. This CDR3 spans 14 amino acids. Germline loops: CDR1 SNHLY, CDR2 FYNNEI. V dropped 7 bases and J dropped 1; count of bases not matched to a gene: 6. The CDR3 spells CASKETGQNTEAFF. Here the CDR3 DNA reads TGTGCCAGCAAAGAGACAGGGCAGAACACTGAAGCTTTCTTT.

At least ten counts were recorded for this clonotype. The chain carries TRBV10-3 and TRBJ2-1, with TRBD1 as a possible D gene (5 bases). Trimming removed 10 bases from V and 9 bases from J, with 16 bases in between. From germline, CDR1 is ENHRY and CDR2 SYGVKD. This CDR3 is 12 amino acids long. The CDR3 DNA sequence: TGTGCCAGTGCGACAGACCCCCGTGAGCAGTTCTTC. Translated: CASATDPREQFF.

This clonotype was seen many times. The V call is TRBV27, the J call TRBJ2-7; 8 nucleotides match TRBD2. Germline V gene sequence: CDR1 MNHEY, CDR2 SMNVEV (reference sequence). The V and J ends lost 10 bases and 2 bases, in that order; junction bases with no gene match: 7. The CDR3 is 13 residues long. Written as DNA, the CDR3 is TGTGCCACCTCGACTAGCGAGACCTACGAGCAGTACTTC. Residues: CATSTSETYEQYF.

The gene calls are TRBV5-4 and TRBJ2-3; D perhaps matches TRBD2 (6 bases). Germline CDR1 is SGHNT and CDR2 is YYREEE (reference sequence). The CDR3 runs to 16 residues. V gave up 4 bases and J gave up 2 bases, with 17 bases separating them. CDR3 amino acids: CASSPEGGAFTDTQYF. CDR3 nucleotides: TGTGCCAGCAGCCCAGAGGGCGGGGCATTCACAGATACGCAGTATTTT.

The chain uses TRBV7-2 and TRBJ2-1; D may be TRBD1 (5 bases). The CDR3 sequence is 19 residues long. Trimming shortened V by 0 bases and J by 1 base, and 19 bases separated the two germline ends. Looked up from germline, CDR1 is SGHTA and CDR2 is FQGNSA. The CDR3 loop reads CASSLAHLGWGWSYNEQFF. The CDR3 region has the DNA TGTGCCAGCAGCTTAGCGCACTTAGGCTGGGGCTGGTCCTACAATGAGCAGTTCTTC. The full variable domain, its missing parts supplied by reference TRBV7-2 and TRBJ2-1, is GAGVSQSPSNKVTEKGKDVELRCDPISGHTALYWYRQSLGQGLEFLIYFQGNSAPDKSGLPSDRFSAERTGGSVSTLTIQRTQQEDSAVYLCASSLAHLGWGWSYNEQFFGPGTRLTVL.

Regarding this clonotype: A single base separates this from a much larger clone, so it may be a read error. DNA of the CDR3: TGTGCCAGCAGTTTAGACTTGACGACATGTGGCTACACCTTC. Its translation is CASSLDLTTCGYTF. This chain joins TRBV28 and TRBJ1-2; D is uncertain. Germline V CDR1 and CDR2: MDHEN, SYDVKM. V dropped 2 bases and J dropped 7 bases, with 14 bases sitting between them. The CDR3 runs 14 residues.

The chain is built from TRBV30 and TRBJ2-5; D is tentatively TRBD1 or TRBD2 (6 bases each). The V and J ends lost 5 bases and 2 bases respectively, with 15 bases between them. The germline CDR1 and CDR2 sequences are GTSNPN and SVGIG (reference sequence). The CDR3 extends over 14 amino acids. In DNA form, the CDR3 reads TGTGCCTGGGCCCTAGGGGGAGGACAAGAGACCCAGTACTTC. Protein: CAWALGGGQETQYF.

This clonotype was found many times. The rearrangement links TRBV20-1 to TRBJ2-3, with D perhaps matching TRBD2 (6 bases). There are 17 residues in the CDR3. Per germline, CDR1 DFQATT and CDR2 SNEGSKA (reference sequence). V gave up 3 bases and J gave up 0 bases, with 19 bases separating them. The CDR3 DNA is TGCAGTGCTAGCGGAACCGGGACTGGGTCTAGCACAGATACGCAGTATTTT. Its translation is CSASGTGTGSSTDTQYF.

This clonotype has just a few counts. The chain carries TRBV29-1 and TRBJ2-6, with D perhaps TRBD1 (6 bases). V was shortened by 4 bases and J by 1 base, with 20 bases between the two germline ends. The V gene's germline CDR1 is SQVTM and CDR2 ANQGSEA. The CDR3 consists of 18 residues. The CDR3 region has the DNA TGCAGCGTTGTCCCCTTACAGGGAACATATTCTGGGGCCAACGTCCTGACTTTC. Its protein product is CSVVPLQGTYSGANVLTF.

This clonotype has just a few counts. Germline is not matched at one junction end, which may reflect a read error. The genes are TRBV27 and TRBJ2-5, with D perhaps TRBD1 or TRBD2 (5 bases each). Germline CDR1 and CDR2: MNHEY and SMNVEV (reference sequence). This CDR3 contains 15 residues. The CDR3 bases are TGTGCCAGCAGCTTATCAGGGACGACCGGAGAGACCCAGTACTTC. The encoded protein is CASSLSGTTGETQYF.